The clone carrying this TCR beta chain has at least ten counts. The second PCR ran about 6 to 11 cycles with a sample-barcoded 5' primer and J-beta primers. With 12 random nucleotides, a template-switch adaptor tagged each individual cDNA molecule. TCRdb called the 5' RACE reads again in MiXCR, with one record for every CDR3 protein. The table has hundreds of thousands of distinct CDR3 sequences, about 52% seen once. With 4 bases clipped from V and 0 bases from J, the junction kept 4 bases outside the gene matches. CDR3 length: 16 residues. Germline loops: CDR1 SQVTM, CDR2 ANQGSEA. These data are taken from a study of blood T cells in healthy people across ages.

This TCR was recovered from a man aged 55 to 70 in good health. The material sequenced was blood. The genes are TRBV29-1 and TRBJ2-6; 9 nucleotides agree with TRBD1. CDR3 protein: CSVAGTGSSGANVLTF. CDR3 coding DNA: TGCAGCGTTGCGGGGACAGGGAGCTCTGGGGCCAACGTCCTGACTTTC.